What follows are 8 T cell receptor beta chains derived from one specimen sequenced in a study of T cell responses to AZD1222 COVID-19 vaccine (dated by TCRdb to the early 2020s). To prepare the library, the immunoSEQ multiplex PCR assay was applied. Imported from immuneACCESS, the table was reduced by TCRdb to in-frame sequences with V and J called. These copies leave out some clones; in studies compared against another copy, an unresolved V gene accounts for under half, and the cause of the remainder is not known. The sample contains around 160,000 clones, 80% to 95% of them found a single time. The ten largest clonotypes hold around 2.8% of the sample. The time point label on this specimen signifies: baseline before first vaccination. What the treatment or condition label conveys for this sample: meningococcal conjugate vaccine given as trial control. The specimen comprised peripheral blood, sampled on day 0 of MenACWY control vaccination. These TCRs come from an adult in good health.

The count of this clone is one. The genes are TRBV3-1 (or the pseudogene TRBV3-2) and TRBJ1-4, with D perhaps TRBD1 (5 bases). Germline loops: CDR1 LGHDT, CDR2 YNNKEL (reference sequence). V lost 1 base to trimming and J lost 8 bases, with 14 bases between them. The CDR3 has 15 amino acids. The CDR3 is CASSQGGYGTEKLFF. CDR3 in DNA: TGTGCCAGCAGCCAAGGCGGCTATGGGACGGAAAAACTGTTTTTT.

This chain connects TRBV2 to TRBJ2-2; D perhaps matches TRBD2 (5 bases). Germline loops: CDR1 SNHLY, CDR2 FYNNEI. The CDR3 sequence is 15 residues long. The V gene lost 7 bases and the J gene lost 0 bases, with 12 bases spanning the gap. The CDR3 region is CASKHRDSNTGELFF. The CDR3 DNA reads as TGTGCCAGCAAGCACCGGGATTCGAACACCGGGGAGCTGTTTTTT.

J is TRBJ2-1 and V is TRBV7-2; D may be TRBD2 (6 bases). The CDR3 totals 16 residues. Between the trimmed V and J ends, which lost 1 base and 8 bases, there was a span of 18 bases. The germline CDR1 and CDR2 sequences are SGHTA and FQGNSA. The CDR3 nucleotides read TGTGCCAGCAGCTTAGTTGCTAGCGTGGATGTGCATGAGCAGTTCTTC. It is translated as CASSLVASVDVHEQFF.

The chain joins TRBV6-5 to TRBJ1-5; 7 bases fit TRBD1. The CDR3 sequence is 15 residues long. Germline assignment: CDR1 MNHEY and CDR2 SVGAGI. V dropped 4 bases and J dropped 7; count of bases not matched to a gene: 10. CDR3 sequence: CASSFNRQGGQPQHF. DNA for the CDR3: TGTGCCAGCAGTTTCAACCGACAGGGAGGCCAGCCCCAGCATTTT.

The chain has TRBV11-3 and TRBJ2-1, with 12 bases fitting TRBD2. The CDR3 covers 15 residues. Germline values: CDR1 SGHNT, CDR2 YENEEA. Trimming at V came to 3 bases and at J to 6 bases, leaving 3 bases not matched to a gene. CDR3 nucleotides: TGTGCCAGCAGCTTCGGGACTAGCGGGTTCAATGAGCAGTTCTTC. Its translation: CASSFGTSGFNEQFF. Using reference TRBV11-3 and TRBJ2-1 for the parts outside the CDR3, the full variable domain is EAGVVQSPRYKIIEKKQPVAFWCNPISGHNTLYWYLQNLGQGPELLIRYENEEAVDDSQLPKDRFSAERLKGVDSTLKIQPAELGDSAVYLCASSFGTSGFNEQFFGPGTRLTVL.

V gene TRBV27 combines with J gene TRBJ2-1; tentatively, D is TRBD2 (6 bases). This CDR3 contains 15 residues. The germline gives CDR1 MNHEY, CDR2 SMNVEV (reference sequence). V lost 0 bases, J lost 7 bases, and 13 bases lay in between. CDR3: CASSLSLAFVNEQFF. For the CDR3, the DNA is TGTGCCAGCAGTTTATCACTAGCCTTCGTTAATGAGCAGTTCTTC.

The chain uses TRBV18 and TRBJ1-5; D may be TRBD1 (5 bases). The V end lost 3 bases, the J end lost 3 bases, and 9 bases lay between the germline ends. The CDR3 covers 14 residues. In germline, CDR1 is KGHSH, CDR2 LQKENI. For the CDR3, the DNA is TGTGCCAGCTCACCCCGGGGGTCCAATCAGCCCCAGCATTTT. It encodes CASSPRGSNQPQHF.

The rearrangement joins TRBV4-1 to TRBJ1-2, with 8 bases identical to TRBD1. J was trimmed by 8 bases and V by 1 base; bases with no gene match: 0. The CDR3 loop spans 12 amino acids. Per the germline V gene, CDR1 is MGHRA and CDR2 is YSYEKL. CDR3 amino acids: CASSQGTGGYTF. The CDR3 DNA is TGCGCCAGCAGCCAAGGGACAGGGGGCTACACCTTC.